This T cell receptor beta chain was obtained from a study of metastatic and nonmetastatic thyroid tumors. The study's findings and limits: Significantly higher TCR beta diversity was reportedly seen in malignant thyroid tumors than benign nodules, in blood and tumor.

Notes on this clone: The antigen is undetermined. One end of the junction is discordant with germline, which a read error may explain.

Thyroid surgery was preceded by no treatment in any patient. This CDR3 is 13 amino acids long. Germline V gives CDR1 MNHEY, CDR2 SVGEGT. TCRdb recomputed clones from the PCR reads via MiXCR. The sample has about 39,000 clones; less than 20% are singletons. The chain carries TRBV6-2 or TRBV6-3 and TRBJ2-7; 7 positions agree with TRBD2. The receptor was derived from a female donor with papillary thyroid cancer or a benign thyroid nodule (not recorded which). Some clones in this sample may be carry-over from other donors' samples. The specimen sequenced was blood. The CDR3 coding sequence is TGTGCCACCTGTCCTAGCGGATCCTACGATCAGCTCTTC. Protein: CATCPSGSYDQLF.